This T cell receptor beta chain was sequenced during a study of Graves' ophthalmopathy and Graves' hyperthyroidism. The starting material, 10 ml of fresh peripheral blood, provided the PBMCs. The authors amplified TCR beta CDR3 regions, and they did so from RNA transcripts for repertoire sequencing. Second-round multiplex PCR came after a first-round RT-PCR that employed HTBI primers. TCRdb reprocessed the multiplex PCR reads via MiXCR and lists one record per CDR3 protein. Of approximately 480,000 distinct CDR3 sequences listed, around an eighth are singletons. This clonotype appeared many times. The CDR3 length is 15 residues. Trimming took off 5 bases at V and 1 base at J, with 14 bases between the two ends. Germline assignment: CDR1 LGHNT and CDR2 FRNRAP.

The sequenced sample was blood. The chain recombines TRBV12-5 with TRBJ1-1; D is perhaps TRBD1 (5 bases). The clonotype comes from a woman under 40 with Graves' ophthalmopathy. The CDR3 bases are TGTGCTAGTGGTAAGCGCCGGGACTGGAACACTGAAGCTTTCTTT. Translated, it gives CASGKRRDWNTEAFF.